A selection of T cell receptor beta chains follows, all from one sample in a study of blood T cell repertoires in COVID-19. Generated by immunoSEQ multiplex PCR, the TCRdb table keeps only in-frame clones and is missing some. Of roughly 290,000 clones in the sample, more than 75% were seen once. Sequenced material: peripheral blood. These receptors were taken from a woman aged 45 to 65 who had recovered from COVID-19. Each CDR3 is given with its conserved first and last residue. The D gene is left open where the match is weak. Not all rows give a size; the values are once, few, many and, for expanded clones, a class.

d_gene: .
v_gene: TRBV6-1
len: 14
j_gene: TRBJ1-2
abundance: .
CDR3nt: TGTGCCAGCAGTGAAGCGAGGGGAGGCTATGGCTACACCTTC
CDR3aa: CASSEARGGYGYTF

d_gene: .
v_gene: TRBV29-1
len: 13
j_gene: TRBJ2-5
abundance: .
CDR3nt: TGCAGCGTTGGGGGGACTTTCGGGGAGACCCAGTACTTC
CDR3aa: CSVGGTFGETQYF

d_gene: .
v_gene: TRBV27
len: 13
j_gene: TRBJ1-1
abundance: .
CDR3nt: TGTGCCAGCAGCCCGTGGGGGGTTGGTGAAGCTTTCTTT
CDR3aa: CASSPWGVGEAFF

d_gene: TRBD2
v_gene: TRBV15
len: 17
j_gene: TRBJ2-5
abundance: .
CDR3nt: TGTGCCACCAGCAGAGTTCGGCGTGAGCGGGGACAAGAGACCCAGTACTTC
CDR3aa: CATSRVRRERGQETQYF

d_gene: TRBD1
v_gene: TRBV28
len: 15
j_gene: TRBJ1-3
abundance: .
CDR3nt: TGTGCCAGCAGTCCTATGACAGGGCCTGGAAACACCATATATTTT
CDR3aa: CASSPMTGPGNTIYF

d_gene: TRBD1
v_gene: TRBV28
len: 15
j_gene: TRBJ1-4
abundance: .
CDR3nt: TGTGCCAGCAGTTCAACCAGGGGGCTGAGTGAAAAACTGTTTTTT
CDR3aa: CASSSTRGLSEKLFF

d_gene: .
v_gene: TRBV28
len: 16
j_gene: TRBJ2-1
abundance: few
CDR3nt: TGTGCCAGCAGAAATGCCGGGGTAAGCTCCTACAATGAGCAGTTCTTC
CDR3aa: CASRNAGVSSYNEQFF

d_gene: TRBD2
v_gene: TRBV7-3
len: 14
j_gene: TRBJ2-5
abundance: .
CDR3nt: TGTGCCAGCAGCTTATACGGGAGGGGAGAGACCCAGTACTTC
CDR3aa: CASSLYGRGETQYF

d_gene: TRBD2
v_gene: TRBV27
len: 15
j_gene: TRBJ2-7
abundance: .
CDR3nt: TGTGCCAGCTACACTGCGGGAGATAGCTCCTACGAGCAGTACTTC
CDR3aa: CASYTAGDSSYEQYF

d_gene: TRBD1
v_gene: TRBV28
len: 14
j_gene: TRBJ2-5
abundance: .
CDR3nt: TGTGCCAGCAGCGGGACAGGGAGGCAAGAGACCCAGTACTTC
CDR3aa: CASSGTGRQETQYF

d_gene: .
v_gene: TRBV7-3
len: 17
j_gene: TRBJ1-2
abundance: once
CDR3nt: TGTGCCAGCAGCTTAACGGGGGACAACGAGGGGGAGAATGGCTACACCTTC
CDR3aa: CASSLTGDNEGENGYTF

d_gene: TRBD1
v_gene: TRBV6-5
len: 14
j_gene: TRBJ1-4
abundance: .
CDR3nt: TGTGCCAGCAGTTACTCGTACAGGGGACAAAAACTGTTTTTT
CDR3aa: CASSYSYRGQKLFF

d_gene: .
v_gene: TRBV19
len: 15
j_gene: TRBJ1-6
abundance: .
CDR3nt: TGTGCCAGTAGTTCAGGAGGCGCGGGGAATTCACCCCTCCACTTT
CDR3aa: CASSSGGAGNSPLHF

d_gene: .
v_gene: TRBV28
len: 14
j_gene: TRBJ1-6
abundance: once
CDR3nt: TGTGCCAGCAGGACACTGGGGACTATGACACCCCTCCACTTT
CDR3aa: CASRTLGTMTPLHF

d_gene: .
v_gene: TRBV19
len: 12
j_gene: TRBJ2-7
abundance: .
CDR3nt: TGTGCCAGTAGTTCGGACAGATACGAGCAGTACTTC
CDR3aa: CASSSDRYEQYF

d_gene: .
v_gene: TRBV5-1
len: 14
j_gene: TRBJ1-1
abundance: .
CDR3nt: TGCGCCAGCAGCTTACCAGGGATCAACACTGAAGCTTTCTTT
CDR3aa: CASSLPGINTEAFF

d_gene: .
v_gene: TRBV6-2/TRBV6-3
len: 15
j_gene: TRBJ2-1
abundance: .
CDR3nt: TGTGCCAGCAGTTATAGCGAGGGTTTTATCGATGAGCAGTTCTTC
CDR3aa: CASSYSEGFIDEQFF

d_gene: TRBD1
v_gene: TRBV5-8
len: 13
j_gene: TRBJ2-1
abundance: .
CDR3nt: TGTGCCAGCAGCTGGGACAGGGCTTCTGAGCAGTTCTTC
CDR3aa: CASSWDRASEQFF

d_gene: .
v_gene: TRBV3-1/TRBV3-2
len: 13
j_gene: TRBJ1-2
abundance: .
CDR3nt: TGTGCCAGCAGCCAACAGGGAAACTATGGCTACACCTTC
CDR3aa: CASSQQGNYGYTF

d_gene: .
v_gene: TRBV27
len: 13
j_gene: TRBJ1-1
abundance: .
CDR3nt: TGTGCCAGCAGGGGGAGGACGTGGACTGAAGCTTTCTTT
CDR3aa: CASRGRTWTEAFF

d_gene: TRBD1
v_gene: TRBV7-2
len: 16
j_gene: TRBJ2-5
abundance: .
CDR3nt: TGTGCCAGCAGGACTGGGGGACAGGGGGTTACAGAGACCCAGTACTTC
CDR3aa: CASRTGGQGVTETQYF

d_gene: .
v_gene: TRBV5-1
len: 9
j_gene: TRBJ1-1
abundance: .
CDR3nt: TGCGCCCCAAGAGGTGAAGCTTTCTTT
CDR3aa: CAPRGEAFF